This T cell receptor (beta chain) came from a study of blood T cell repertoires in COVID-19. The data were produced by immunoSEQ multiplex PCR, yet TCRdb's version contains in-frame clones alone and is incomplete. The repertoire consists of approximately 230,000 clones, with roughly 88% occurring once and the leading ten covering about 1.3%. Trimming removed 2 bases from V and 2 bases from J, with 6 bases in between. CDR3 length equals 13 residues. Per the germline V gene, CDR1 is SEHNR and CDR2 is FQNEAQ (reference sequence). The chain joins TRBV7-9 to TRBJ1-2, with unresolved D. The receptor was derived from a man older than 75 with acute or convalescent COVID-19. The specimen sequenced was peripheral blood. The CDR3 DNA follows: TGTGCCAGCAGCTTAAAACAGAACTATGGCTACACCTTC. The encoded protein is CASSLKQNYGYTF.